A single sample is the source of the 4 T cell receptor beta chains below, sequenced in a study of siplizumab effects on memory and regulatory T cells. As described, mixed lymphocyte reaction cells underwent coculture at 37°C for a duration of around six days. No cognate antigen is known for these TCRs. Method: immunoSEQ multiplex PCR; TCRdb's copy keeps in-frame clones and lacks some. The data show 9,000 to 10,000 clones, more than 35% seen once. Input material: CFSE-low (dividing) CD4+ T cells sorted from an allogeneic mixed lymphocyte reaction. Source of these receptors: a human donor in good health; the cells came from an allogeneic mixed lymphocyte reaction.

The chain carries TRBV2 and TRBJ2-3; 10 bases agree with TRBD2. This CDR3 has 16 amino acids. The germline gives CDR1 SNHLY, CDR2 FYNNEI. V lost 2 bases and J lost 3; bases outside the gene matches: 5. The CDR3 region is CASSELAGGGTDTQYF. CDR3 nucleotides: TGTGCCAGCAGTGAATTAGCGGGAGGAGGGACAGATACGCAGTATTTT.

The chain employs TRBV7-2 and TRBJ2-5; D may be TRBD1 (5 bases). Trimming cost V 6 bases and J 4 bases, with 18 bases left between them. The germline CDR1 and CDR2 sequences are SGHTA and FQGNSA. The CDR3 sequence is 15 residues long. The CDR3 region has the DNA TGTGCCAGCAGTGTAACCCCACGAAGGGGAGAGACCCAGTACTTC. Amino acid sequence: CASSVTPRRGETQYF.

This clone is deemed medium-sized. Germline and junction disagree at one end, which may indicate a read error. At the DNA level, this CDR3 is encoded by other sequences in the same sample as well. The CDR3 sequence: CASSLVSGYTGELFF. Written as DNA, the CDR3 is TGTGCCAGCAGCTTGGTAAGCGGATACACCGGGGAGCTGTTTTTT. The genes are TRBV5-1 and TRBJ2-2; D might be TRBD2 (5 bases). Germline V gene lookup returns CDR1 SGHRS and CDR2 YFSETQ. The CDR3 is made up of 15 amino acids. The whole variable domain, remainder taken from reference TRBV5-1 and TRBJ2-2, is KAGVTQTPRYLIKTRGQQVTLSCSPISGHRSVSWYQQTPGQGLQFLFEYFSETQRNKGNFPGRFSGRQFSNSRSEMNVSTLELGDSALYLCASSLVSGYTGELFFGEGSRLTVL.

The chain combines TRBV7-2 with TRBJ2-2; D not certain. The V end lost 3 bases, the J end lost 2 bases, and 13 bases lay between the germline ends. Germline V gene lookup returns CDR1 SGHTA and CDR2 FQGNSA. The CDR3 covers 16 residues. The CDR3 protein is CASSFFGRANTGELFF. The CDR3 DNA sequence: TGTGCCAGCAGCTTTTTTGGGCGAGCCAACACCGGGGAGCTGTTTTTT.